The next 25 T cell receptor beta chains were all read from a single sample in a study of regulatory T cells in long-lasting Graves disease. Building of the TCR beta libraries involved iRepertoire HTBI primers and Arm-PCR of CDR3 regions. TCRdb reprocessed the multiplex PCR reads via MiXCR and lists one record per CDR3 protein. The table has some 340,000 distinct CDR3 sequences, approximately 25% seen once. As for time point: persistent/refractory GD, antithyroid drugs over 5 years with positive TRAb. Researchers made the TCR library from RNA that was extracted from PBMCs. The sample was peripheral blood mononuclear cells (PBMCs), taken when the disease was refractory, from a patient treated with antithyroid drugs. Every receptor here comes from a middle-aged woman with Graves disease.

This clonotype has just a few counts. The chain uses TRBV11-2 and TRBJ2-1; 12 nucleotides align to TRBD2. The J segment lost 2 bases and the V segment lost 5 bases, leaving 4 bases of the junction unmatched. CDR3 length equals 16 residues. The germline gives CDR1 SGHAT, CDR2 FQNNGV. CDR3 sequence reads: CASSRRLAGAYNEQFF. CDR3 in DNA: TGTGCCAGCAGCCGACGACTAGCGGGAGCCTACAATGAGCAGTTCTTC.

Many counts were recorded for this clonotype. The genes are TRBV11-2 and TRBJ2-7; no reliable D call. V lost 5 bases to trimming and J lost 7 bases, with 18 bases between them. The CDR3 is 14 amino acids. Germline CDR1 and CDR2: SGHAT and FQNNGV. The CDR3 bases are TGTGCCAGCAGCAGACCGGGCGTTCTTCTGGAGCAGTACTTC. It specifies CASSRPGVLLEQYF.

CDR3 DNA sequence: TGTGCCAGCAAAGGGAACGGACAGCCTCCAAGCGGCAAAAACATTCAGTACTTC. Translation gives CASKGNGQPPSGKNIQYF. The chain recombines TRBV6-2 or TRBV6-3 with TRBJ2-4, with TRBD1 as a possible D gene (6 bases). Germline lookup yields CDR1 MNHEY and CDR2 SVGEGT. The CDR3 has 18 residues. Trimming removed 7 bases from V and 3 bases from J, with 25 bases in between.

The CDR3 nucleotides are TGTGCCAGCTCACCTACAGCCAGTGAGAACACTGAAGCTTTCTTT. Residues: CASSPTASENTEAFF. This sequence joins TRBV18 and TRBJ1-1; D is unclear. The length of the CDR3 is 15 residues. CDR1 is KGHSH, CDR2 LQKENI, per germline. V lost 3 bases, J lost 1 base, and 12 bases lay in between. Drawing the rest from reference TRBV18 and TRBJ1-1, the complete variable domain is NAGVMQNPRHLVRRRGQEARLRCSPMKGHSHVYWYRQLPEEGLKFMVYLQKENIIDESGMPKERFSAEFPKEGPSILRIQQVVRGDSAAYFCASSPTASENTEAFFGQGTRLTVV.

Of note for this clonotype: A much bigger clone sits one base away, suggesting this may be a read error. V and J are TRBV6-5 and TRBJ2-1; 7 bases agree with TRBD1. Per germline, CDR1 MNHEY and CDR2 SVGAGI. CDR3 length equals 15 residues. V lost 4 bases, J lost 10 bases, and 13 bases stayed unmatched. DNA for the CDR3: TGTGCCAGCAGTTTACCCTGGAAACAGGGGAACGAGCAGTTCTTC. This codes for CASSLPWKQGNEQFF.

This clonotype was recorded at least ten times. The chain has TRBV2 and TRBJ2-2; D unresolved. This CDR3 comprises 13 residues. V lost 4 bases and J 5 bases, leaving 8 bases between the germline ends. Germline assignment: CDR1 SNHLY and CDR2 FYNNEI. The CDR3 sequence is CASSGITTGELFF. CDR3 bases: TGTGCCAGCAGTGGGATAACGACCGGGGAGCTGTTTTTT.

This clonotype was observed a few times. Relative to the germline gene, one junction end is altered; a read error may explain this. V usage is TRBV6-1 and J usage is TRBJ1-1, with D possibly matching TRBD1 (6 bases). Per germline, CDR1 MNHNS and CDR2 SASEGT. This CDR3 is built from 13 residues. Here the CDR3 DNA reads TGTACCAGCAGTAGGACCCGAGGGGGTGAAGCTTTCTTT. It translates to CTSSRTRGGEAFF.

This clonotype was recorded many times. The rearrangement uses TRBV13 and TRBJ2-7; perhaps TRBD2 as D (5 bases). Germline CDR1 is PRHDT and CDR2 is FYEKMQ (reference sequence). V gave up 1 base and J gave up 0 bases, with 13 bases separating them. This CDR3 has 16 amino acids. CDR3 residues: CASSLEASRRSYEQYF. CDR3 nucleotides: TGTGCCAGCAGCTTAGAGGCTAGCCGTCGCTCCTACGAGCAGTACTTC.

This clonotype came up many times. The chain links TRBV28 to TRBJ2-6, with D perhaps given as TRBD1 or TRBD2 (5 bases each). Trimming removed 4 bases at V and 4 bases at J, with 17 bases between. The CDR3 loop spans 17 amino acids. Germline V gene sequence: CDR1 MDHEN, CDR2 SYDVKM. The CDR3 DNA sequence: TGTGCCAGCAGTTACCGGGACGGCCTCTCCGGGGCCAACGTCCTGACTTTC. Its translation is CASSYRDGLSGANVLTF.

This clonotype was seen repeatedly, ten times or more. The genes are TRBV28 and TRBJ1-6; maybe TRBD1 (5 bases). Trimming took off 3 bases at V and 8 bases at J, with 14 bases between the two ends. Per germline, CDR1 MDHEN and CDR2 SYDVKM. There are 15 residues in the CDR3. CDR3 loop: CASSFPRGLDSPLHF. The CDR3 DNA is TGTGCCAGCAGTTTTCCCCGGGGGTTAGATTCACCCCTCCACTTT.

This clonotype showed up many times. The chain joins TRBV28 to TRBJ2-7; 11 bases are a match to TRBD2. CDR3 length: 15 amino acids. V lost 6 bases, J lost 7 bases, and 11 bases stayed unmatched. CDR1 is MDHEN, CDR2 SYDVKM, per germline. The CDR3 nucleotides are TGTGCCAGCAGGGTTTTAGCGGGAGGGGCGGTTGAGCAGTACTTC. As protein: CASRVLAGGAVEQYF.

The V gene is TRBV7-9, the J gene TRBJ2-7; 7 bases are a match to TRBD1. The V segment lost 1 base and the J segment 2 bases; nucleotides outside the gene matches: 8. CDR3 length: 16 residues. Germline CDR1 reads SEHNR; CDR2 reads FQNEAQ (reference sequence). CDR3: CASSLGQTGPPYEQYF. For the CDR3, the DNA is TGTGCCAGCAGCTTAGGGCAGACAGGGCCCCCCTACGAGCAGTACTTC.

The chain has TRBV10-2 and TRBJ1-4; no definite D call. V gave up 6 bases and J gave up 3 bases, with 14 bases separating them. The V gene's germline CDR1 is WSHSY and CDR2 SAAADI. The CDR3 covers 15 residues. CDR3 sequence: CASSAPEGSNEKLFF. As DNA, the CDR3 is TGCGCCAGCAGCGCCCCTGAAGGGTCTAATGAAAAACTGTTTTTT.

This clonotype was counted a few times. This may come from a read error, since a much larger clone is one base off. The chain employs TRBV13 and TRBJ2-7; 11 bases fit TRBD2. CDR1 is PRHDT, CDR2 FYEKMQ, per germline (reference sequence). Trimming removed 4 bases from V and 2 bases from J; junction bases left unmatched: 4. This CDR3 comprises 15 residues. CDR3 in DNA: TGTGCCAGCAGCTCGGGGACTAGCGGAACCTACGAGCAGTACTTC. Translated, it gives CASSSGTSGTYEQYF.

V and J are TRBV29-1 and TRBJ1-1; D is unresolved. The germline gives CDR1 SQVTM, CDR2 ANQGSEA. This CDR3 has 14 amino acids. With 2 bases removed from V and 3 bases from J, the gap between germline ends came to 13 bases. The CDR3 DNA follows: TGCAGCGTTGAAACTGGGGAGGGTTACACTGAAGCTTTCTTT. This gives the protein CSVETGEGYTEAFF. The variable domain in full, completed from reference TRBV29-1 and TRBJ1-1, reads SAVISQKPSRDICQRGTSLTIQCQVDSQVTMMFWYRQQPGQSLTLIATANQGSEATYESGFVIDKFPISRPNLTFSTLTVSNMSPEDSSIYLCSVETGEGYTEAFFGQGTRLTVV.

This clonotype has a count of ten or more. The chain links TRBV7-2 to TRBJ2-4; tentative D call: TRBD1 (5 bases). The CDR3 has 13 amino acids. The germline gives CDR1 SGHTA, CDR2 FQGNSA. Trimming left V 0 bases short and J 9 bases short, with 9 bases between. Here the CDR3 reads CASSLAGDSIQYF. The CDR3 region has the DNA TGTGCCAGCAGCTTAGCCGGTGACAGCATTCAGTACTTC.

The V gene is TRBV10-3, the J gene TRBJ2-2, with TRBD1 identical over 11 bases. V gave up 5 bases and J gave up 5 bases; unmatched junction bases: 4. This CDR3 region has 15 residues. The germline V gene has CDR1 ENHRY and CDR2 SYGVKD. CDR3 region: CAISTGTGGTGELFF. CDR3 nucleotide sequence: TGTGCCATCAGTACCGGGACAGGGGGTACCGGGGAGCTGTTTTTT.

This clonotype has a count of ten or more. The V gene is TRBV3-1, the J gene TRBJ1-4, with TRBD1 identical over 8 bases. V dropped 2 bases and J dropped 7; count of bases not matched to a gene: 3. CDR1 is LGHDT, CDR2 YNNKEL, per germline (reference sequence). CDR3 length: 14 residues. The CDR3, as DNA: TGTGCCAGCAGCCAACGACAGGGGACTGAAAAACTGTTTTTT. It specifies CASSQRQGTEKLFF.

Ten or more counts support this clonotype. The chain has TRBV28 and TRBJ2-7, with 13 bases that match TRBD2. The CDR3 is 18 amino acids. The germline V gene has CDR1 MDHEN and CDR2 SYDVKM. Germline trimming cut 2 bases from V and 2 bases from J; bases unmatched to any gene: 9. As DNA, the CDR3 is TGTGCCAGCAGTTTAGGGACTAGCGGGAATATCGGGACCTACGAGCAGTACTTC. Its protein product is CASSLGTSGNIGTYEQYF.

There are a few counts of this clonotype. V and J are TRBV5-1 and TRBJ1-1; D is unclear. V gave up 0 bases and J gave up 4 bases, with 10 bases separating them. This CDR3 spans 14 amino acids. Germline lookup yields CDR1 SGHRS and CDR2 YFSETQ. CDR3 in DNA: TGCGCCAGCAGCTTGGGCCAACTCCTCACTGAAGCTTTCTTT. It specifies CASSLGQLLTEAFF.

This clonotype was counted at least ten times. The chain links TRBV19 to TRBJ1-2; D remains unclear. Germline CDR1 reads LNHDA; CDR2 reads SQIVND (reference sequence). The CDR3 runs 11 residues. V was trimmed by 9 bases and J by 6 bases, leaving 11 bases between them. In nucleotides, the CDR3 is TGTGCCAGCGAGGAGGGAAATGGCTACACCTTC. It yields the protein CASEEGNGYTF.

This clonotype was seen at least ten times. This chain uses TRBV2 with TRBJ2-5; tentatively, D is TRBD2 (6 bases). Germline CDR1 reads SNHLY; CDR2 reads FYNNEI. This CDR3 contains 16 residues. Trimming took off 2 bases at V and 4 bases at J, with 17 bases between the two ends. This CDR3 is CASSEWASQEGETQYF. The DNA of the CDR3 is TGTGCCAGCAGTGAATGGGCTAGCCAGGAGGGAGAGACCCAGTACTTC.

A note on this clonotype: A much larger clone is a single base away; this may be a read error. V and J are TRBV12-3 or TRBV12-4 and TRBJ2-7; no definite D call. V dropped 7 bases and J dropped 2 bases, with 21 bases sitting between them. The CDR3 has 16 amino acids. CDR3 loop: CASNFGLAAPPYEQYF. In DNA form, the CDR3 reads TGTGCCAGCAATTTTGGTCTGGCGGCTCCACCCTACGAGCAGTACTTC.

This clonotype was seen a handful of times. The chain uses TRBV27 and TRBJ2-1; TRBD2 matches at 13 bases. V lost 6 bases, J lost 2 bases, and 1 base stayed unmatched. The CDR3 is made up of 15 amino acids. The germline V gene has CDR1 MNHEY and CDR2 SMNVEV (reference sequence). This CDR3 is CASRGLAGPYNEQFF. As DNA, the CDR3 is TGTGCCAGCAGGGGACTAGCGGGACCCTACAATGAGCAGTTCTTC.

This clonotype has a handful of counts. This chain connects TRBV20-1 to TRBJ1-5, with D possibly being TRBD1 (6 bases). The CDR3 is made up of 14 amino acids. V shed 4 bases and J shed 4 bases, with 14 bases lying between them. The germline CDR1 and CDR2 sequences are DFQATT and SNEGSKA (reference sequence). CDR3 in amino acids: CSANPRGRNQPQHF. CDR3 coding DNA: TGCAGTGCTAATCCCAGGGGAAGAAATCAGCCCCAGCATTTT.